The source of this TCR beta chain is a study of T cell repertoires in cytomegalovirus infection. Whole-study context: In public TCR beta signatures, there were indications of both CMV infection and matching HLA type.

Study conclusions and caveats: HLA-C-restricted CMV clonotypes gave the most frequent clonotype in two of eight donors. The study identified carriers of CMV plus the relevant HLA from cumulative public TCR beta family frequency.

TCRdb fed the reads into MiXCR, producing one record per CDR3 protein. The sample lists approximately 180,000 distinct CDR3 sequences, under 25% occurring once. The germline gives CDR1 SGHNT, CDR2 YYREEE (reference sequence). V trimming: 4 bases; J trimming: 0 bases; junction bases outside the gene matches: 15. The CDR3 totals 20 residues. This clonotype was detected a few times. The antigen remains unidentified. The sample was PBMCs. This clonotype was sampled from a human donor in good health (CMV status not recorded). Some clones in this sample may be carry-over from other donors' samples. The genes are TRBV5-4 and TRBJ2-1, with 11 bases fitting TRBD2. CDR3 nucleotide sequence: TGTGCCAGCAGCCTAGCTGGACCGGGACTAGCGGACGTCTCCTACAATGAGCAGTTCTTC. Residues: CASSLAGPGLADVSYNEQFF.